The text below deals with one T cell receptor beta chain. Its specificity is not known. Trimming took off 2 bases at V and 0 bases at J, with 5 bases between the two ends. The length of the CDR3 is 15 residues. Looked up from germline, CDR1 is MNHEY and CDR2 is SVGAGI. Vbeta (60) and Jbeta (13) primers were used in the PCR. Using immunoSEQ multiplex PCR, the repertoire was profiled, and TCRdb retains in-frame clones only, with some absent. This repertoire shows 170,000 or so clones, more than 80% found once; its top ten account for around 4.8%. The data stem from a study of cytomegalovirus exposure and HLA in healthy donors. Study results and limitations: The study dropped some indistinguishable V segments, TRBV6-2 and TRBV6-3 among them. Later on, a genetic analysis was performed. It linked a missense variant in DCLRE1C with V- and J-gene trimming of TCR beta. Per a later analysis, HLA-associated TCR beta chains showed more clonal expansion than other, equally common TCR beta chains.

The receptor was derived from a young man in good health and CMV-seronegative. The sequenced material came from PBMCs. This chain uses TRBV6-5 with TRBJ1-6; D perhaps matches TRBD1 (5 bases). CDR3 in amino acids: CASSYQGSYNSPLHF. DNA of the CDR3: TGTGCCAGCAGTTACCAGGGCTCCTATAATTCACCCCTCCACTTT.